The present TCR beta chain was sequenced within a study of T cell responses to AZD1222 COVID-19 vaccine (TCRdb year 2021). With respect to the entire study: TCR sequencing was performed for over 230 trial participants, of whom about 200 were given two doses of AZD1222 and roughly 25 were given two doses of MenACWY control vaccine. Trial participants were enrolled into age subgroups of 18-55, 56-69 and 70-plus years, which contained 148, 28 and 57 TCR-sequenced participants, respectively. Broad study findings and their caveats: Only a handful of AZD1222 recipients were SARS-CoV-2 seropositive at baseline, limiting conclusions about previously exposed vaccinees. Participants were mostly white British, with more females than males. The authors suggested clonal diversity may have been underestimated. In the small 56-69-year group, the increase in depth fell short of significance, most likely because of low power. Because no day 14 peak-response samples were available, repertoires were characterized only after the peak T cell response. Reportedly, almost half of the unique spike-specific TCRs recognized epitopes lying outside the regions that are mutated in the B.1.351 and B.1.1.7 variants. A significant rise in spike-specific TCR breadth and depth was observed after two AZD1222 doses relative to day 0 and relative to MenACWY recipients. The vaccine-associated CD4 TCRs covered the entire spike protein, and the dominant responses fell in regions 160-218 and 743-854.

Including the terminal cysteine and phenylalanine, the CDR3 comprises 13 residues. Of the read, only the CDR3 DNA is kept; its 39 bases are in frame from base 1. V is shortened by 5 bases, J by 0 bases, and the region joining them spans 8 bases. The germline V gene (reference sequence) yields DFQATT for CDR1 and SNEGSKA for CDR2. The sample holds a few counts of this clone. The antigen this receptor binds is unknown. No base quality values were provided; no much bigger clone lies one nucleotide off. The time point label, read with the paper, signifies: about 28 days (+/-7) after the second vaccine dose. AZD1222 recipients whose second dose came at about 4 weeks and those whose second dose came at about 12 weeks were combined into one group, since spike-specific TCR depth and breadth did not differ between the two schedules. The vaccinee samples were drawn from two UK trials, COV001 and COV002, one of which was a single-blind randomized controlled phase 2/3 trial testing AZD1222 (ChAdOx1 nCoV-19) in healthy adults. Trial participant PBMC samples were collected at day 0 and day 28 after the second dose for TCRbeta chain sequencing.

The CDR3 regions of human TCRbeta chains were analyzed by immunosequencing. Under the source paper's analysis protocol: TCRs in the repertoires were matched against a reference library of SARS-CoV-2-specific TCRs that had been generated with the MIRA antigen-specificity platform. Breadth was defined as the fraction of unique TCRs that were SARS-CoV-2-associated. Depth was defined as the fraction of total T cells that were SARS-CoV-2-associated. Each spike-specific TCR was assigned to its reactive spike region and to a CD4 or CD8 class using the MIRA data. Log10-transformed breadth and depth values were compared by one-way ANOVA with Sidak's multiple comparisons tests. The table was pulled from immuneACCESS by TCRdb, which kept in-frame rearrangements only. Such tables lose some clones; where checked, under half of the loss comes from unresolved V genes, and the rest has no known cause. V and J calls and clone size are those listed in that table; D and trimming were worked out from the DNA. The table for this sample lists roughly 140,000 clones; 90% of them were counted only once. The ten largest make up over 1.2% of the sample.

The sequence is built from TRBV20-1 and TRBJ1-3; a tentative D match to TRBD1 spans 5 bases. The TCR comes from an adult who received the AZD1222 COVID-19 vaccine. Specimen: peripheral blood, collected 28 days after the second AZD1222 dose. Here the CDR3 is given as CSARDSSGNTIYF. The DNA sequence follows: TGCAGTGCTCGTGACAGCTCTGGAAACACCATATATTTT.